A selection of T cell receptor beta chains follows, all from one sample in a study of CD8 T cell repertoires and HIV-1 epitope variants. The antigens these receptors bind are not known. The data were produced by immunoSEQ multiplex PCR, yet TCRdb's version contains in-frame clones alone and is incomplete. The sample holds 4,000 to 5,000 clones; roughly 65% are singletons and the top ten take about 40%. The specimen sequenced was cultured CD8+ T cells derived from PBMCs. The receptors originated from a male donor with HIV. Each CDR3 is given with its conserved first and last residue. Each record gives: CDR3 protein, CDR3 DNA, J gene, D gene, V gene, clone size. A D gene is named only where the DNA matches it firmly. A clone size is listed for some rows: how often the clone was seen (once, few, many), or a class if it is expanded.

CASSRGSNTGELFF | TGTGCCAGCAGCAGGGGTTCGAACACCGGGGAGCTGTTTTTT | TRBJ2-2 | NA | TRBV27 | once
CASSVGQVSEAFF | TGTGCCAGCAGCGTCGGACAGGTTTCTGAAGCTTTCTTT | TRBJ1-1 | TRBD1 | TRBV9 | NA
CASSGQFLGNEQFF | TGTGCCAGTAGCGGACAGTTTTTGGGCAATGAGCAGTTCTTC | TRBJ2-1 | NA | TRBV19 | NA
CASHRDRAGNQPQHF | TGTGCCAGCCACCGGGACAGAGCGGGCAATCAGCCCCAGCATTTT | TRBJ1-5 | TRBD1 | TRBV19 | NA
CASSQEASGGETQYF | TGTGCCAGCAGCCAAGAAGCTAGCGGAGGAGAGACCCAGTACTTC | TRBJ2-5 | TRBD2 | TRBV4-2 | once
CASSSTYEQYF | TGTGCCAGCAGCTCCACCTACGAGCAGTACTTC | TRBJ2-7 | NA | TRBV13 | few
CASSYSEGSPEQYF | TGTGCCAGCAGTTACTCGGAAGGGAGTCCCGAGCAGTACTTC | TRBJ2-7 | NA | TRBV6-5 | NA
CASSLPNTEAFF | TGTGCCAGCAGTTTACCGAACACTGAAGCTTTCTTT | TRBJ1-1 | NA | TRBV28 | few
CASSLTGAVDSPLHF | TGTGCCAGCAGCTTGACAGGGGCAGTGGATTCACCCCTCCACTTT | TRBJ1-6 | TRBD1 | TRBV7-3 | NA
CASSVIGFSDLNSPLHF | TGTGCCAGCAGTGTAATCGGATTCTCGGACCTTAATTCACCCCTCCACTTT | TRBJ1-6 | NA | TRBV5-8 | NA
CASSLSVSSGNTIYF | TGTGCCAGCAGCTTATCAGTTTCGTCTGGAAACACCATATATTTT | TRBJ1-3 | NA | TRBV7-9 | NA
CASSLALGGGTGELFF | TGTGCCAGCAGCTTAGCGCTAGGGGGCGGCACCGGGGAGCTGTTTTTT | TRBJ2-2 | TRBD1 | TRBV7-2 | NA
CASSSGLAGGPRGNEQFF | TGTGCCAGCAGCTCGGGACTAGCGGGGGGGCCGCGGGGAAATGAGCAGTTCTTC | TRBJ2-1 | TRBD2 | TRBV14 | NA
CATSRDFQTGSGYNEQFF | TGTGCCACCAGCAGAGACTTCCAAACAGGCTCGGGGTACAATGAGCAGTTCTTC | TRBJ2-1 | NA | TRBV15 | NA
CASSLPSSYEQYF | TGTGCCAGCAGCTTACCAAGCTCCTACGAGCAGTACTTC | TRBJ2-7 | NA | TRBV21-1 | medium-sized
CASSFPGGGEQYF | TGTGCCAGCAGTTTTCCAGGGGGCGGCGAGCAGTACTTC | TRBJ2-7 | TRBD1 | TRBV27 | NA
CASSQEDSNTEAFF | TGCGCCAGCAGCCAAGAAGACAGTAACACTGAAGCTTTCTTT | TRBJ1-1 | NA | TRBV4-3 | NA
CASSSLGGHQPQHF | TGTGCCAGCAGTTCATTGGGGGGGCATCAGCCCCAGCATTTT | TRBJ1-5 | NA | TRBV6-1 | NA
CASSPGQGMTNEKLFF | TGTGCCAGCAGCCCGGGACAGGGAATGACTAATGAAAAACTGTTTTTT | TRBJ1-4 | TRBD1 | TRBV11-2 | NA
CASSQDRPSRADTQYF | TGCGCCAGCAGCCAAGACCGGCCCAGTAGGGCGGATACGCAGTATTTT | TRBJ2-3 | NA | TRBV4-3 | NA
CASSLGQYLREQYF | TGTGCCAGCAGCTTGGGACAGTACCTTCGTGAGCAGTACTTC | TRBJ2-7 | TRBD1 | TRBV7-1 | few
CASSYGQDTVGYTF | TGTGCCAGCAGTTACGGGCAGGACACTGTTGGCTACACCTTC | TRBJ1-2 | NA | TRBV6-6 | once
CASSDLPPPYEQYF | TGTGCCAGCAGTGATCTGCCCCCTCCCTACGAGCAGTACTTC | TRBJ2-7 | NA | TRBV6-1 | NA
CASTPGGARSYEQYF | TGTGCCAGCACCCCAGGCGGGGCGCGCTCCTACGAGCAGTACTTC | TRBJ2-7 | NA | TRBV27 | NA
CASSYSDRGTEAFF | TGTGCCAGCAGTTATTCCGACAGGGGGACTGAAGCTTTCTTT | TRBJ1-1 | TRBD1 | TRBV6-5 | NA
CASSPMVAYEQYF | TGTGCCAGCAGCCCCATGGTGGCCTACGAGCAGTACTTC | TRBJ2-7 | NA | TRBV28 | NA